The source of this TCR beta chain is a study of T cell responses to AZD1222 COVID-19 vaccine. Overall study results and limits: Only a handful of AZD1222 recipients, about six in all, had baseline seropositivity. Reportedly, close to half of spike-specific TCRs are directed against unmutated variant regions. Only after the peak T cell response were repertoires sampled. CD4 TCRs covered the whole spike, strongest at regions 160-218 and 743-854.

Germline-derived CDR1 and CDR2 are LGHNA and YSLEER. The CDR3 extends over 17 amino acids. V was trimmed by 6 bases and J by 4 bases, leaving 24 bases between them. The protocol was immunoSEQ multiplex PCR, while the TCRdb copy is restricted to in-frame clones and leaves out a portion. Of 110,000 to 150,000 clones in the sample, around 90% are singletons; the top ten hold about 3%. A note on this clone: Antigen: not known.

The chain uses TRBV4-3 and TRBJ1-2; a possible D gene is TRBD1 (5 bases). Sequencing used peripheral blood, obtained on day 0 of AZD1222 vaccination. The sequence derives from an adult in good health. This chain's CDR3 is CASRPSVGRVRAYGYTF. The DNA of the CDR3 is TGCGCCAGCAGGCCAAGTGTAGGCAGGGTTCGCGCCTATGGCTACACCTTC.